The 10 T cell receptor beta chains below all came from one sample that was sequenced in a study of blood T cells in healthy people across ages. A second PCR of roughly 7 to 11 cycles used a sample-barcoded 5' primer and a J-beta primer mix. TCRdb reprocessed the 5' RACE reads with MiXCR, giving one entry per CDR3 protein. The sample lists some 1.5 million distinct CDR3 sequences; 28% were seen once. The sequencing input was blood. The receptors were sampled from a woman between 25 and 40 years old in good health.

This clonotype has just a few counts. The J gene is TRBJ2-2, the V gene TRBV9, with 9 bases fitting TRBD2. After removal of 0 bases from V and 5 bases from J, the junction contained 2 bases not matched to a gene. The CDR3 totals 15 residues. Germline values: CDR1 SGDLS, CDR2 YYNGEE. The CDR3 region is CASSVASGKTGELFF. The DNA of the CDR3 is TGTGCCAGCAGCGTAGCTAGCGGGAAAACCGGGGAGCTGTTTTTT.

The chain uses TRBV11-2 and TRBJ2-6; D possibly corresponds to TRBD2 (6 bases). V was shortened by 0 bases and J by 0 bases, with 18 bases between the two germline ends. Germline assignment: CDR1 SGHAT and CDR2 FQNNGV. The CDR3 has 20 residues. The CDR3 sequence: CASSLDHGTRSSSGANVLTF. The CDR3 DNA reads TGTGCCAGCAGCTTAGATCACGGGACTCGTTCTAGCTCTGGGGCCAACGTCCTGACTTTC.

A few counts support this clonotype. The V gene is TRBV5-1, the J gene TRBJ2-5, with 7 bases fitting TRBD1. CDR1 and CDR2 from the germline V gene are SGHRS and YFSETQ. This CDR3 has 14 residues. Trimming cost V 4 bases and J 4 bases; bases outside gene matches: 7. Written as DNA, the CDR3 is TGCGCCAGCAGCCGACAGGGATTGGGAGAGACCCAGTACTTC. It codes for CASSRQGLGETQYF.

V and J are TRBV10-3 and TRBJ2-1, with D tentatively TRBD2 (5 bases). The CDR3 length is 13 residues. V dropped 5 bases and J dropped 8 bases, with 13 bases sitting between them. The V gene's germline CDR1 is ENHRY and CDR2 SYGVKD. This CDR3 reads CAISKGLKDEQFF. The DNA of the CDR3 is TGTGCCATCAGTAAAGGACTGAAGGATGAGCAGTTCTTC.

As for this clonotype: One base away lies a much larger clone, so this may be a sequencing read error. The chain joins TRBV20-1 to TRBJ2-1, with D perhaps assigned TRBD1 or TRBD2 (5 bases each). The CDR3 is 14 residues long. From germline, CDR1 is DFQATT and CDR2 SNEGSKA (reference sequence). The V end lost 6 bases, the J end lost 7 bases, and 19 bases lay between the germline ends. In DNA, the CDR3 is TGCAGTGCGCATCCGGGACGGGGATGGAATGAGCAGTTCTTC. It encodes CSAHPGRGWNEQFF.

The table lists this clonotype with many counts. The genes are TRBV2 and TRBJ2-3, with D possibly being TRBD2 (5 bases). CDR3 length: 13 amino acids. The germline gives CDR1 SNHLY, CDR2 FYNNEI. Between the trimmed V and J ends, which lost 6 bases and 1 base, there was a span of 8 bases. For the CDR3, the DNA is TGTGCCAGCAGCGAGGAGGGCACAGATACGCAGTATTTT. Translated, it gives CASSEEGTDTQYF.

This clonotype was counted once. Written as DNA, the CDR3 is TGTGCCAGCAGTGAAAGCAGGAGAGGCTACACCTTC. Protein sequence: CASSESRRGYTF. V usage is TRBV6-1 and J usage is TRBJ1-2; D gene uncertain. CDR3 length: 12 amino acids. V lost 2 bases, J lost 8 bases, and 9 bases lay in between. Per germline, CDR1 MNHNS and CDR2 SASEGT.

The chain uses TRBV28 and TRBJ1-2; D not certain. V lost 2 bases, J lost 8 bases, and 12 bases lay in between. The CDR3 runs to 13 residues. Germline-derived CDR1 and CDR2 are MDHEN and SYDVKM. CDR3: CASSLPGSLGYTF. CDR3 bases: TGTGCCAGCAGTTTACCCGGCTCCTTGGGCTACACCTTC.

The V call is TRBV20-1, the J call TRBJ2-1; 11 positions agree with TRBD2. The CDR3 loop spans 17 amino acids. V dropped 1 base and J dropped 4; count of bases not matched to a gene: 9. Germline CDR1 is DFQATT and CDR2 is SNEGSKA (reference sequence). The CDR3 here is CSARVPRLAGNYNEQFF. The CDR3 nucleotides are TGCAGTGCTAGAGTTCCCCGACTAGCGGGGAATTACAATGAGCAGTTCTTC.

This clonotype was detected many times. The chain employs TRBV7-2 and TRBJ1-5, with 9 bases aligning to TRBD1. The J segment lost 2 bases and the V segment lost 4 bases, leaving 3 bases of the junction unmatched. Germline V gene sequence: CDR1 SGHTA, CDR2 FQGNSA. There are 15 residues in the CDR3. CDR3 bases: TGTGCCAGCAGCTCCCGGACAGGGGGCAATCAGCCCCAGCATTTT. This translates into CASSSRTGGNQPQHF.